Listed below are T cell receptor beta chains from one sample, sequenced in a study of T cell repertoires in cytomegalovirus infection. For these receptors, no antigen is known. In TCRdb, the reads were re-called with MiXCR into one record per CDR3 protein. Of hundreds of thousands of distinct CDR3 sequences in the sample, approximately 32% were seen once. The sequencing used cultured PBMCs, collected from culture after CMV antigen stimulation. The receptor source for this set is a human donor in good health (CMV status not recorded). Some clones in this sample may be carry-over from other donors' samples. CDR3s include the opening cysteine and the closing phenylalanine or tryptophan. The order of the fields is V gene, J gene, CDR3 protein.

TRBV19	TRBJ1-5	CASSTSTGTGRPQHF
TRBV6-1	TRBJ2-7	CASSYQGGYEQYF
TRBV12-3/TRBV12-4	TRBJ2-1	CASTLRSYNEQFF
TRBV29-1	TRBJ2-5	CSVELFQGARETQYF
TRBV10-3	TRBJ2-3	CAISFPKNGIDTQYF
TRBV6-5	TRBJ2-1	CASSYSGTSVF
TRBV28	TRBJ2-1	CASSRQQSYEQFF
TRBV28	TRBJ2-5	CASSPWGRGETQYF
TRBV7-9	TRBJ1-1	CASSLTFSNTEAFF
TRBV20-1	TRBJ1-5	CSAKPDSSNQPQHF
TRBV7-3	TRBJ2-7	CASSLMAGQAYEQYF
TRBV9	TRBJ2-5	CASSLSGRSSETQYF
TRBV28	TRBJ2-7	CASSLITRLTSGRYYEQYF
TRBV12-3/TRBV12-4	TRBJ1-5	CASSLRGRGNSNQPQHF
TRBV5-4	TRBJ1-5	CASSTDGTQPQHF
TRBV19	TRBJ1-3	CASSQQAGNTIYF
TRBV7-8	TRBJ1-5	CASSLQGVRKIYSNQPQHF
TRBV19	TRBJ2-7	CASSAGPLKSYEQYF
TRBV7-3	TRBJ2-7	CASSSHPGDDEQYF
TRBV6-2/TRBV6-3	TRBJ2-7	CASTSTDFAYEQYF
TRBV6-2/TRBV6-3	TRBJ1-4	CASSELLAALGEKLFF
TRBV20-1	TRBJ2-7	CSARAGHEQYF
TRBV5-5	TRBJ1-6	CASSLRGTSNSPLHF
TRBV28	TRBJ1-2	CAISVPDQANYGYTF
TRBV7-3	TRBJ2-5	CASSLGGKETQYF
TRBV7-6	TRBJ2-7	CASSSQQRAGEQYF
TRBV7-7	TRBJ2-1	CASSFGGSSYNEQFF
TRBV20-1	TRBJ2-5	CSARPAGAQETQYF
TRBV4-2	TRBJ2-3	CASSQASGRTDTQYF
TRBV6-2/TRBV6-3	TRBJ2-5	CASSGLWEETQYF
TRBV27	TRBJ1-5	CASNRGGSNQPQHF
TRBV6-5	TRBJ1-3	CASSYAFSGNTIYF
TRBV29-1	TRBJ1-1	CSVAQLMNTEAFF
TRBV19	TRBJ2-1	CASSTPPAGRHEQFF
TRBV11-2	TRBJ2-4	CASSLSQGPRRRNIQYF
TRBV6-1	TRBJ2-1	CASTSLGGPSSYNEQFF
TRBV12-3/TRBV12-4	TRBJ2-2	CASTLRSWGQGTGELFF
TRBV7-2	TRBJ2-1	CASSLRPNEQFF
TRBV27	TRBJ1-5	CASTATVASNQPQHF
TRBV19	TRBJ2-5	CASSRTALQETQYF
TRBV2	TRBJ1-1	CASSDGGVNTEAFF
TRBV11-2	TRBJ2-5	CASSWGRFQETQYF
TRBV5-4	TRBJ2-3	CASSGIASTDTQYF
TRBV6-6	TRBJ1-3	CASRTTGEGSGNTIYF
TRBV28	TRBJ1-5	CASSWETGGYQPQHF
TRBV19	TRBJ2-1	CASSNRDRVFNEQFF
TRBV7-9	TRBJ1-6	CASSRQGTGNNSPLHF